Presented here are 17 T cell receptor beta chains from one specimen sequenced in a study of T cells in Graves' hyperthyroidism and ophthalmopathy. TCR beta CDR3 regions were amplified from RNA transcripts. The primer set for the first-round RT-PCR of the TCR CDR3 was HTBI. TCRdb passed the multiplex PCR reads through MiXCR, listing each CDR3 protein once. Of more than 300,000 distinct CDR3 sequences listed, about a sixth are singletons. Material: blood. These receptors were taken from a woman aged 30 to 39 with Graves' hyperthyroidism that later progressed to Graves' ophthalmopathy.

The CDR3 is CSVAARAGNEQFF. CDR3 in DNA: TGCAGCGTTGCAGCGCGGGCCGGCAATGAGCAGTTCTTC. The chain uses TRBV29-1 and TRBJ2-1; a possible D gene is TRBD2 (5 bases). The V gene's germline CDR1 is SQVTM and CDR2 ANQGSEA. V shed 4 bases and J shed 6 bases, with 13 bases lying between them. The CDR3 has 13 amino acids.

There are many counts of this clonotype. V gene TRBV28 combines with J gene TRBJ1-5; D unclear. V was shortened by 5 bases and J by 4 bases, with 15 bases between the two germline ends. The CDR3 runs 15 residues. CDR1 is MDHEN, CDR2 SYDVKM, per germline. CDR3 loop: CASSPRGPRNQPQHF. DNA for the CDR3: TGTGCCAGCAGTCCCCGTGGCCCGCGAAATCAGCCCCAGCATTTT.

V usage is TRBV6-1 and J usage is TRBJ2-7; D uncertain. The V and J ends lost 2 bases and 1 base respectively, with 6 bases between them. Germline V lookup: CDR1 MNHNS, CDR2 SASEGT. This CDR3 comprises 13 residues. The CDR3 DNA reads as TGTGCCAGCAGTGAATTTGAATCCTACGAGCAGTACTTC. This translates into CASSEFESYEQYF.

This clonotype was counted ten times or more. The chain carries TRBV7-9 and TRBJ2-1, with TRBD2 identical over 11 bases. This CDR3 spans 15 amino acids. The J segment lost 8 bases and the V segment lost 2 bases, leaving 5 bases of the junction unmatched. Germline V gene lookup returns CDR1 SEHNR and CDR2 FQNEAQ (reference sequence). As DNA, the CDR3 is TGTGCCAGCAGCTTAACTAGCGGGAGCACAGATGAGCAGTTCTTC. Its translation: CASSLTSGSTDEQFF.

This clonotype was seen at least ten times. J is TRBJ2-7 and V is TRBV3-1; D possibly corresponds to TRBD1 (5 bases). Germline-derived CDR1 and CDR2 are LGHDT and YNNKEL (reference sequence). This CDR3 is 12 amino acids long. V was trimmed by 1 base and J by 8 bases, leaving 9 bases between them. CDR3 DNA sequence: TGTGCCAGCAGCCAAGTGCGACAGAAGCAGTACTTC. Its translation: CASSQVRQKQYF.

The V gene is TRBV7-8, the J gene TRBJ1-2, with D possibly matching TRBD1 (5 bases). Germline lookup yields CDR1 SGHVS and CDR2 FQNEAQ. V was cut by 1 base and J by 8 bases, with 11 bases left in between. This CDR3 has 13 residues. CDR3 nucleotides: TGTGCCAGCAGCTTAGTTCAGGGAGTCGGCTACACCTTC. Translated, it gives CASSLVQGVGYTF.

This clonotype has at least ten counts. The gene calls are TRBV3-1 and TRBJ2-7; D is ambiguous. The V end was cut by 2 bases, the J end by 6 bases, with 17 bases between. The germline CDR1 and CDR2 sequences are LGHDT and YNNKEL (reference sequence). This CDR3 has 15 amino acids. DNA for the CDR3: TGTGCCAGCAGCCAAACTTTTGCGGTCTCCCTCGAGCAGTACTTC. This gives the protein CASSQTFAVSLEQYF.

The V and J genes are TRBV20-1 and TRBJ2-7, with D perhaps matching TRBD1 (6 bases). Trimming shortened V by 0 bases and J by 2 bases, and 14 bases separated the two germline ends. Per the germline V gene, CDR1 is DFQATT and CDR2 is SNEGSKA (reference sequence). The CDR3 has 15 residues. In DNA, the CDR3 is TGCAGTGCTAGAGACCCGACAGGTTCCCCCTACGAGCAGTACTTC. This codes for CSARDPTGSPYEQYF.

The chain uses TRBV28 and TRBJ2-1; TRBD1 matches at 7 bases. Germline assignment: CDR1 MDHEN and CDR2 SYDVKM. After removal of 2 bases from V and 0 bases from J, the junction contained 1 base not matched to a gene. The CDR3 totals 15 residues. CDR3 nucleotides: TGTGCCAGCAGTTTACACAGGGGCTCCTACAATGAGCAGTTCTTC. Residues: CASSLHRGSYNEQFF.

This clonotype was counted many times. V and J are TRBV27 and TRBJ2-2; D may be TRBD1 or TRBD2 (5 bases each). This CDR3 is 16 amino acids long. The germline V gene has CDR1 MNHEY and CDR2 SMNVEV (reference sequence). Trimming took off 8 bases at V and 0 bases at J, with 16 bases between the two ends. This chain's CDR3 is CASPHHEGPNTGELFF. The CDR3 region has the DNA TGTGCCAGCCCTCACCACGAGGGACCGAACACCGGGGAGCTGTTTTTT.

The V call is TRBV20-1, the J call TRBJ1-5, with D hard to call. V shed 4 bases and J shed 4 bases, with 5 bases lying between them. The CDR3 spans 11 residues. Germline lookup yields CDR1 DFQATT and CDR2 SNEGSKA (reference sequence). The CDR3 reads CSATGNQPQHF. DNA of the CDR3: TGCAGTGCTACGGGGAATCAGCCCCAGCATTTT.

This clonotype was picked up many times. The rearrangement uses TRBV2 and TRBJ1-5; D unresolved. Germline V gene data show CDR1 as SNHLY and CDR2 as FYNNEI. The CDR3 loop spans 13 amino acids. V lost 6 bases, J lost 0 bases, and 6 bases lay in between. The CDR3 nucleotides are TGTGCCAGCAGCAGAGATAGCAATCAGCCCCAGCATTTT. Encoded protein: CASSRDSNQPQHF.

There are many counts of this clonotype. V gene TRBV12-3 or TRBV12-4 combines with J gene TRBJ1-2; D uncertain. The CDR3 sequence is 12 residues long. The ends were cut back, 6 bases at V and 4 bases at J, with 9 bases in the middle. The CDR3 region is CASSLRSYGYTF. CDR3 DNA sequence: TGTGCCAGCAGCCTAAGGTCCTATGGCTACACCTTC.

This clonotype was seen ten or more times. CDR3 nucleotides: TGCGCCAGCAGCCCTTGGACAGGGGGGAACACTGAAGCTTTCTTT. Protein: CASSPWTGGNTEAFF. The V and J genes are TRBV5-1 and TRBJ1-1, with 10 bases identical to TRBD1. The germline V gene encodes CDR1 SGHRS and CDR2 YFSETQ. This CDR3 contains 15 residues. V dropped 4 bases and J dropped 1; count of bases not matched to a gene: 4.

This clonotype has at least ten counts. This rearrangement joins TRBV20-1 to TRBJ2-3; TRBD2 aligns across 10 bases. V was pared by 3 bases and J by 2 bases, with 8 bases of the junction left unmatched. Germline-derived CDR1 and CDR2 are DFQATT and SNEGSKA (reference sequence). The CDR3 has 16 residues. The CDR3 region has the DNA TGCAGTGCTAGGTCGCCAGCGGGAGGGCACACAGATACGCAGTATTTT. It yields the protein CSARSPAGGHTDTQYF.

CDR3 DNA: TGTGCCAGCAGCTATGACAGCTACGAGCAGTACTTC. Translating gives CASSYDSYEQYF. The chain has TRBV7-9 and TRBJ2-7, with D possibly matching TRBD1 (5 bases). CDR3 size: 12 residues. The V end lost 4 bases, the J end lost 3 bases, and 7 bases lay between the germline ends. Germline-derived CDR1 and CDR2 are SEHNR and FQNEAQ (reference sequence).

Points on this clonotype: An end of the junction differs from the germline gene, which may be a read error. The J gene is TRBJ2-1, the V gene TRBV4-1; maybe TRBD2 (6 bases). CDR3 size: 14 residues. The germline V gene has CDR1 MGHRA and CDR2 YSYEKL. In nucleotides, the CDR3 is TGCGCCAGCAGCAAAGAATGGGGGGTTTATGAGCAGTTCTTC. Translated, it gives CASSKEWGVYEQFF.